This record concerns one T cell receptor (beta chain) sequence. Its target is not known. Trimming cost V 0 bases and J 5 bases, with 13 bases left between them. The germline CDR1 and CDR2 sequences are SNHLY and FYNNEI. The CDR3 is made up of 15 amino acids. PCR primers comprised 60 Vbeta and 13 Jbeta primers. The table came from immunoSEQ multiplex PCR; TCRdb's copy has only in-frame clones and leaves some out. The sample carries around 110,000 clones, roughly three quarters recorded once. The data are from a study of cytomegalovirus exposure and HLA in healthy donors. Study outcomes and limitations: Three chains linked to CMV were shown in vitro to be specific for CMV antigens.

This TCR came from a woman between 18 and 29 years old in good health and CMV-seropositive. The chain joins TRBV2 to TRBJ2-5; D possibly corresponds to TRBD1 (6 bases). Sequenced material: PBMCs. The CDR3 DNA reads as TGTGCCAGCAGTGAAGCTCCCACAGGGTTGGAGACCCAGTACTTC. This encodes CASSEAPTGLETQYF.